These 12 T cell receptor beta chains originate from one sample sequenced in a study of post-analysis software for immune sequencing data. General study findings and limits: Compared with controls, patients had more of about 5 TRBV segments, including TRBV5-6, TRBV5-1 and TRBV20-1.

Unique molecular identifiers were present in the TCR beta cDNA libraries. TCRdb redid the calling of the PCR reads with MiXCR, one entry per CDR3 protein. The profile shows roughly 570,000 distinct CDR3 sequences, under 40% of them singletons. These TCRs' antigens remain unknown. The specimen sequenced was blood. These receptors came from a girl under 18 with multiple sclerosis.

This clonotype has ten or more counts. The V call is TRBV29-1, the J call TRBJ1-2; D is ambiguous. The germline CDR1 and CDR2 sequences are SQVTM and ANQGSEA. The CDR3 totals 11 residues. Trimming left V 3 bases short and J 3 bases short, with 5 bases between. The CDR3 is CSVDGDYGYTF. For the CDR3, the DNA is TGCAGCGTTGACGGGGACTATGGCTACACCTTC.

The DNA for the CDR3 is TGTGCCAGCAGTTCTAGGACTAGCGTGGGCGAGCAGTACTTC. Protein sequence: CASSSRTSVGEQYF. This rearrangement joins TRBV12-3 or TRBV12-4 to TRBJ2-5, with TRBD2 identical over 9 bases. The J call may be mistaken, given a closer DNA end match to TRBJ2-7. The CDR3 contains 14 residues.

The chain combines TRBV2 with TRBJ2-3, with 8 positions matching TRBD2. The CDR3 runs to 15 residues. Germline V gene lookup returns CDR1 SNHLY and CDR2 FYNNEI. The ends lost 11 bases at V and 2 bases at J; junction bases unmatched: 12. The CDR3 spells CAGGRGAITTDTQYF. The CDR3 coding sequence is TGTGCCGGAGGGCGGGGGGCAATTACCACAGATACGCAGTATTTT.

The V call is TRBV11-2, the J call TRBJ1-2; 8 nucleotides align to TRBD1. V lost 4 bases, J lost 1 base, and 11 bases stayed unmatched. The CDR3 spans 17 residues. Germline CDR1 and CDR2: SGHAT and FQNNGV. CDR3 sequence: CASSSTGAPPYNYGYTF. In DNA, the CDR3 is TGTGCCAGCAGCTCGACAGGGGCTCCTCCTTATAACTATGGCTACACCTTC.

This clonotype occurred a few times. The chain recombines TRBV4-2 with TRBJ1-2; TRBD1 matches at 8 bases. V was clipped by 4 bases and J by 7 bases; unmatched bases: 11. The CDR3 is made up of 15 amino acids. Per the germline V gene, CDR1 is LGHNA and CDR2 is YNFKEQ. This chain's CDR3 is CASSRGVTGAPGYTF. The CDR3 bases are TGTGCCAGCAGCCGGGGGGTGACAGGGGCGCCTGGCTACACCTTC.

The rearrangement joins TRBV20-1 to TRBJ2-7, with 8 nucleotides matching TRBD1. With 1 base clipped from V and 10 bases from J, the junction kept 6 bases outside the gene matches. The CDR3 contains 12 residues. Germline CDR1 DFQATT, CDR2 SNEGSKA (reference sequence). CDR3 in amino acids: CSARGGRGQQYF. Here the CDR3 DNA reads TGCAGTGCTAGAGGTGGCAGGGGGCAACAGTACTTC.

The V gene is TRBV27, the J gene TRBJ2-3; the match to TRBD1 covers 7 bases. Germline assignment: CDR1 MNHEY and CDR2 SMNVEV (reference sequence). V lost 6 bases and J lost 4; bases outside the gene matches: 10. The CDR3 runs 15 residues. The DNA for the CDR3 is TGTGCCAGCAGGCGACAGGGTCAAGTCGCAGATACGCAGTATTTT. Protein: CASRRQGQVADTQYF.

The V call is TRBV3-1, the J call TRBJ1-2, with D hard to call. With 1 base removed from V and 3 bases from J, the gap between germline ends came to 15 bases. The V gene's germline CDR1 is LGHDT and CDR2 YNNKEL (reference sequence). CDR3 length equals 16 residues. The chain's CDR3 is CASSQVRTEPDYGYTF. The CDR3, as DNA: TGTGCCAGCAGCCAAGTCAGGACGGAGCCGGACTATGGCTACACCTTC.

The chain couples TRBV5-6 to TRBJ2-5; the match to TRBD1 covers 9 bases. The junction had 6 bases not matched to a gene; V was cut back by 0 bases and J by 0 bases. The germline V gene encodes CDR1 SGHDT and CDR2 YYEEEE. This CDR3 has 17 amino acids. The CDR3, as DNA: TGTGCCAGCAGCTTGGACTGGACAGGGGTTTACCAAGAGACCCAGTACTTC. Residues: CASSLDWTGVYQETQYF.

CDR3 protein: CSAARLQGLSGYTF. The CDR3, as DNA: TGCAGCGCCGCGAGGCTACAGGGGCTCTCTGGCTACACCTTC. This chain uses TRBV29-1 with TRBJ1-2, with 7 nucleotides matching TRBD1. The CDR3 has 14 amino acids. Looked up from germline, CDR1 is SQVTM and CDR2 is ANQGSEA. V shed 7 bases and J 7 bases; nucleotides not matched to a gene: 15.

The chain is built from TRBV5-1 and TRBJ2-1; TRBD2 might be the D (6 bases). V lost 7 bases, J lost 5 bases, and 19 bases lay in between. The CDR3 is 15 amino acids. CDR1 is SGHRS, CDR2 YFSETQ, per germline. The CDR3 sequence is CASDRDSTPDNEQFF. In nucleotides, the CDR3 is TGCGCCAGCGATCGGGACTCTACACCCGACAATGAGCAGTTCTTC.

This clonotype was counted a few times. This chain joins TRBV5-1 and TRBJ1-6; TRBD1 might be the D (5 bases). The CDR3 contains 13 residues. The ends were cut back, 4 bases at V and 11 bases at J, with 13 bases in the middle. Germline CDR1 reads SGHRS; CDR2 reads YFSETQ. The CDR3 sequence is CASSPDIGPPLHF. DNA for the CDR3: TGCGCCAGCAGCCCGGACATAGGACCACCCCTCCACTTT.